This T cell receptor (beta chain) was found in a study of blood T cells in healthy people across ages. Study results and caveats: Per million T cells, TCR beta diversity dropped roughly linearly as age increased. More naive CD4+ cells and higher diversity were found in long-lived than in aged donors. Naive and antigen-experienced cells were not separated, limiting conclusive comparison.

This clonotype was detected a few times. Its cognate antigen is unknown. The CDR3 covers 15 residues. Germline CDR1 reads DFQATT; CDR2 reads SNEGSKA (reference sequence). Trimming took off 0 bases at V and 4 bases at J, with 15 bases between the two ends. PCR was performed a second time for about 7 to 12 cycles using a sample-barcoded 5' primer and a J-beta primer mix. TCRdb passed the 5' RACE reads through MiXCR, listing each CDR3 protein once. The repertoire holds some 1,000,000 distinct CDR3 sequences, with about 25% as singletons. These sequences were also reported in another study, on T cells of mothers and their children. That report adds: Sample barcodes and 2-4 random nucleotides were added by the M1S primer of the second PCR.

Material for sequencing was blood. The clonotype was recovered from a girl aged 2-15 years in good health. This chain links TRBV20-1 with TRBJ2-5, with a possible D match to TRBD1 (6 bases). CDR3 in amino acids: CSARDPRGPGETQYF. The CDR3 DNA is TGCAGTGCTAGAGATCCCAGGGGCCCGGGAGAGACCCAGTACTTC.